This T cell receptor beta chain is drawn from a study of T-cell memory formation after mild COVID-19. Study-level information: Across donors, TCR clusters were largely donor specific.

TCRalpha and TCRbeta libraries used 5'RACE with constant-segment primers and UMIs. MiXCR, run by TCRdb on the 5' RACE reads, gives a single entry per CDR3 protein. The sample holds around 200,000 distinct CDR3 sequences, 27% seen once. Details on this clonotype: The antigen is not known.

Study-level results: CD4+ contracting clones lay mainly in CM and EM, CD8+ ones in EMRA. Day 15 to 85 contractors were CD4/CD8 balanced; later expanders leaned CD4+.

The origin of this receptor is an adult woman who had mild COVID-19 (a few samples of this study predate the infection). Cell type and time point are not known. The sequenced sample consisted of PBMCs or a T cell subset sorted from them (not recorded which).

The CDR3 sequence is CASSSGTGGPGYTF. The CDR3 nucleotides read TGTGCCAGCAGTTCCGGGACAGGGGGCCCGGGCTACACCTTC. V usage is TRBV12-3 or TRBV12-4 and J usage is TRBJ1-2, with 12 bases identical to TRBD1. The CDR3 consists of 14 residues. V lost 4 bases to trimming and J lost 8 bases; unmatched junction nucleotides: 5.